This T cell receptor (beta chain) was identified during a study of blood T cell repertoires in COVID-19. Turning to the study itself: Whether acute or convalescent, the COVID-19 samples came from the United States, Italy and Spain.

This table comes from immunoSEQ multiplex PCR, and its TCRdb copy is limited to in-frame clones, with some not included. The sample shows around 60,000 clones, 55% to 80% of them seen only once. The CDR3 totals 18 residues. CDR1 and CDR2 from the germline V gene are MGHRA and YSYEKL. The trim removed 3 bases at V and 6 bases at J, leaving 17 bases unmatched. A few counts support this clone. Sequenced: peripheral blood. This chain uses TRBV4-1 with TRBJ2-3, with 8 bases identical to TRBD2. The TCR comes from a woman aged 70-85 years with COVID-19, enrolled during active disease. The CDR3 sequence is CASSHGPWGRGERDTQYF. In nucleotides, the CDR3 is TGCGCCAGCAGCCATGGTCCCTGGGGGCGGGGGGAGAGGGATACGCAGTATTTT.